This TCR beta chain was captured by sequencing in a study of blood T cell repertoires in COVID-19. Study information: PBMCs, B-cell-depleted T cells, or T cells were the source of the cDNA or gDNA that made up the material.

Here immunoSEQ multiplex PCR was the method, and the copy in TCRdb shows in-frame clones only, minus some. The repertoire has 300,000 to 500,000 clones, more than 75% of them found once; the top ten carry 0.95% to 1%. This CDR3 contains 13 residues. Trimming pared 6 bases from V and 3 bases from J, leaving 11 bases between. All enrollees were roughly 18 to 89 years old and from 20 to 25 US areas. The sequenced sample was PBMCs or T cells enriched from blood (not recorded which). The receptor comes from a young woman with acute COVID-19. The V gene is TRBV12-3 or TRBV12-4, the J gene TRBJ1-2; D perhaps matches TRBD1 (6 bases). The CDR3 region has the DNA TGTGCCAGCAGCATAGGACAGTACTATGGCTACACCTTC. It specifies CASSIGQYYGYTF.